Following are 15 T cell receptor beta chains from one sample sequenced in a study of shared clonotypes between healthy human individuals. Some clones are missing from TCRdb's copy, which holds only in-frame ones; the method was immunoSEQ multiplex PCR. This table holds hundreds of thousands of clones, 75% to 80% found once. The sample comprised PBMCs. These receptors originate from a woman between 40 and 55 years old in good health. Some clones in this sample may be carry-over from other donors' samples.

About this clone: A far more abundant clone sits one base away, making this likely a read error. The chain recombines TRBV5-1 with TRBJ1-1; TRBD1 is a possible D gene (6 bases). Looked up from germline, CDR1 is SGHRS and CDR2 is YFSETQ. CDR3 length equals 16 residues. The V end was cut by 7 bases, the J end by 1 base, with 20 bases between. The CDR3 DNA is TGCGCCAGCGGCGAACCCGTCAGGGGCAGGAACACTGAAGCTTTCTTT. It specifies CASGEPVRGRNTEAFF. Complete variable domain (other parts from reference TRBV5-1 and TRBJ1-1): KAGVTQTPRYLIKTRGQQVTLSCSPISGHRSVSWYQQTPGQGLQFLFEYFSETQRNKGNFPGRFSGRQFSNSRSEMNVSTLELGDSALYLCASGEPVRGRNTEAFFGQGTRLTVV.

V usage is TRBV18 and J usage is TRBJ1-1, with 9 positions matching TRBD1. Germline V gene data show CDR1 as KGHSH and CDR2 as LQKENI. The CDR3 is 17 amino acids. V shed 1 base and J 0 bases; nucleotides not matched to a gene: 6. In DNA form, the CDR3 reads TGTGCCAGCTCACCACTGGGACAGGGAACATTGAACACTGAAGCTTTCTTT. This codes for CASSPLGQGTLNTEAFF.

Details on this clone: A far larger clone is only one base removed, so a read error is likely. Other DNA sequences of this sample code for an identical CDR3. The gene calls are TRBV2 and TRBJ1-5; no clear D gene. CDR3 length: 14 amino acids. V was trimmed by 6 bases and J by 0 bases, leaving 9 bases between them. Germline loops: CDR1 SNHLY, CDR2 FYNNEI. Here the CDR3 DNA reads TGTGCCAGCAGCTACGGGTATAGCAATCAGCCCCAGCATTTT. As protein: CASSYGYSNQPQHF.

The chain is built from TRBV27 and TRBJ2-7; TRBD2 agrees at 12 bases. V was pared by 5 bases and J by 2 bases, with 4 bases of the junction left unmatched. Germline loops: CDR1 MNHEY, CDR2 SMNVEV (reference sequence). The CDR3 is 15 amino acids. The CDR3 is CASSLAGGPAYEQYF. In DNA form, the CDR3 reads TGTGCCAGCAGTCTAGCGGGAGGGCCCGCCTACGAGCAGTACTTC.

This chain joins TRBV4-3 and TRBJ2-2; 15 bases align to TRBD2. The CDR3 sequence is 18 residues long. CDR1 and CDR2 (germline): LGHNA, YSLEER. V lost 3 bases to trimming and J lost 6 bases; unmatched junction nucleotides: 8. The CDR3 bases are TGCGCCAGCAGCCATCGGACTAGCGGGAGGGGTTTGCCCGGGGAGCTGTTTTTT. Protein product: CASSHRTSGRGLPGELFF.

Details on this clone: This may come from a read error, since a much larger clone is one base off. The identical CDR3 is also encoded by other nucleotide sequences in the sample. This chain links TRBV19 with TRBJ1-1, with D possibly matching TRBD1 (6 bases). Germline assignment: CDR1 LNHDA and CDR2 SQIVND (reference sequence). This CDR3 has 14 residues. The chain's CDR3 is CASSTQQGTAEAFF. DNA for the CDR3: TGCGCCAGTAGTACTCAACAGGGAACGGCTGAAGCTTTCTTT.

This clone was counted a single time. V is TRBV28 and J is TRBJ2-2; 7 bases agree with TRBD1. This CDR3 is built from 16 residues. The junction had 6 bases not matched to a gene; V was cut back by 5 bases and J by 0 bases. CDR1 and CDR2 from the germline V gene are MDHEN and SYDVKM. As DNA, the CDR3 is TGTGCCAGCAGTCGCGGACAGGTCGCGAACACCGGGGAGCTGTTTTTT. Translated, it gives CASSRGQVANTGELFF.

The J gene is TRBJ2-5, the V gene TRBV28, with D maybe TRBD2 (6 bases). CDR1 is MDHEN and CDR2 is SYDVKM in the germline V gene. V lost 6 bases to trimming and J lost 5 bases, with 16 bases between them. CDR3 length equals 14 residues. This chain's CDR3 is CASSPGGGAETQYF. CDR3 bases: TGTGCCAGCAGCCCGGGCGGCGGGGCGGAGACCCAGTACTTC.

The V and J genes are TRBV7-6 and TRBJ1-1, with a weak D call TRBD1 (6 bases). The germline CDR1 and CDR2 sequences are SGHVS and FNYEAQ. Trimming took off 2 bases at V and 5 bases at J, with 15 bases between the two ends. The CDR3 extends over 15 amino acids. In DNA form, the CDR3 reads TGTGCCAGCAGCTTAAGTCAAGGGGGAAATACTGAAGCTTTCTTT. Its protein is CASSLSQGGNTEAFF.

The J gene is TRBJ1-1, the V gene TRBV6-6; TRBD1 aligns across 7 bases. The germline V gene has CDR1 MNHNY and CDR2 SVGAGI (reference sequence). V shed 6 bases and J 1 base; nucleotides not matched to a gene: 5. The CDR3 is made up of 14 amino acids. CDR3 coding DNA: TGTGCCAGCAGGAGGACAGGCCGGAACACTGAAGCTTTCTTT. Translating it yields CASRRTGRNTEAFF.

As regards this clone: A single base is all that separates this from a far larger clone, so a read error is likely. The V call is TRBV19, the J call TRBJ1-5; D is possibly TRBD1 (6 bases). The germline CDR1 and CDR2 sequences are LNHDA and SQIVND (reference sequence). V lost 8 bases to trimming and J lost 8 bases, with 19 bases between them. The CDR3 is 14 amino acids. The CDR3 here is CASGPLQGLEPQHF. The DNA of the CDR3 is TGTGCCAGTGGTCCCCTACAGGGTCTGGAGCCCCAGCATTTT.

This chain uses TRBV5-4 with TRBJ1-1; tentatively, D is TRBD1 (6 bases). This CDR3 is 18 amino acids long. Deletions cut 4 bases from V and 1 base from J, with 23 bases between. Germline V gives CDR1 SGHNT, CDR2 YYREEE (reference sequence). The CDR3 loop reads CASSPRGLRGHANTEAFF. The CDR3 bases are TGTGCCAGCAGCCCTCGGGGGCTGCGCGGACACGCGAACACTGAAGCTTTCTTT.

About this clone itself: This may arise from a read error, as a much more abundant clone is one base away. V gene TRBV11-2 combines with J gene TRBJ2-2; D gene uncertain. CDR1 is SGHAT, CDR2 FQNNGV, per germline. The V and J ends lost 0 bases and 4 bases respectively, with 9 bases between them. There are 15 residues in the CDR3. The CDR3 is CASSLDGGSTGELFF. The CDR3 DNA reads TGTGCCAGCAGCTTAGACGGTGGGTCCACCGGGGAGCTGTTTTTT.

The chain carries TRBV18 and TRBJ2-7; 8 bases line up with TRBD1. Germline lookup yields CDR1 KGHSH and CDR2 LQKENI. CDR3 length: 15 residues. Trimming took 6 bases from V and 5 from J; bases not matched to a gene: 12. The chain's CDR3 is CASSRRTGSLHEQYF. For the CDR3, the DNA is TGTGCCAGCTCGCGGCGGACAGGGAGTCTACACGAGCAGTACTTC.

V gene TRBV7-3 combines with J gene TRBJ2-1; 12 positions match TRBD2. The V segment lost 0 bases and the J segment 0 bases; nucleotides outside the gene matches: 12. This CDR3 contains 21 residues. The germline V gene encodes CDR1 SGHTA and CDR2 FQGTGA. The CDR3: CASSLTPTTSGRLSSYNEQFF. For the CDR3, the DNA is TGTGCCAGCAGCTTAACCCCCACTACTAGCGGGAGGCTCAGCTCCTACAATGAGCAGTTCTTC.